One and the same sample provided the 15 T cell receptor beta chains below, sequenced in a study of T cell clones after liver transplantation. Clones were sequenced by immunoSEQ multiplex PCR, and TCRdb holds only the in-frame ones, with some missing. In the table there are tens of thousands of clones, 60% to 80% of which are singletons. The sequenced sample was CD4+ T cells from blood, obtained before liver transplant. The receptor set was obtained from a human donor who received a liver transplant.

The V call is TRBV6-1, the J call TRBJ2-7, with no clear D. Germline assignment: CDR1 MNHNS and CDR2 SASEGT. This CDR3 comprises 12 residues. Trimming removed 4 bases at V and 2 bases at J, with 6 bases between. The CDR3 reads CASSASAYEQYF. CDR3 bases: TGTGCCAGCAGTGCCAGTGCCTACGAGCAGTACTTC.

This chain joins TRBV6-6 and TRBJ2-7, with 7 bases aligning to TRBD1. J was trimmed by 5 bases and V by 6 bases; bases with no gene match: 13. Per the germline V gene, CDR1 is MNHNY and CDR2 is SVGAGI (reference sequence). The CDR3 spans 15 residues. Written as DNA, the CDR3 is TGTGCCAGCAGGGGACGACAGGGCCTTAAGGACGAGCAGTACTTC. The encoded protein is CASRGRQGLKDEQYF.

This clone was seen only a few times. The genes are TRBV28 and TRBJ1-6, with D possibly TRBD1 on 5 matching bases. Germline V gives CDR1 MDHEN, CDR2 SYDVKM. The CDR3 spans 14 residues. Trimming removed 5 bases at V and 10 bases at J, with 15 bases between. The DNA of the CDR3 is TGTGCCAGCAGTAACAGGCGGAAGTGGTCACCCCTCCACTTT. Amino acid sequence: CASSNRRKWSPLHF.

The gene calls are TRBV7-8 and TRBJ2-7, with 9 bases aligning to TRBD2. Germline V gene data show CDR1 as SGHVS and CDR2 as FQNEAQ. The CDR3 has 16 amino acids. With 3 bases clipped from V and 4 bases from J, the junction kept 10 bases outside the gene matches. CDR3 in amino acids: CASSLGGSGGLYEQYF. CDR3 DNA: TGTGCCAGCAGCTTGGGGGGTAGCGGGGGCCTTTACGAGCAGTACTTC.

This chain links TRBV9 with TRBJ2-1; 8 positions agree with TRBD2. Germline V gene data show CDR1 as SGDLS and CDR2 as YYNGEE. V dropped 0 bases and J dropped 0; count of bases not matched to a gene: 11. CDR3 length: 19 residues. The CDR3 loop is CASSVGGTRIGGSYNEQFF. CDR3 in DNA: TGTGCCAGCAGCGTAGGAGGGACTAGAATCGGGGGCTCCTACAATGAGCAGTTCTTC.

The V gene is TRBV18, the J gene TRBJ2-3, with 8 bases matching TRBD1. V shed 1 base and J 2 bases; nucleotides not matched to a gene: 2. CDR1 KGHSH and CDR2 LQKENI come from the germline V gene. CDR3 length: 15 residues. The CDR3 DNA reads as TGTGCCAGCTCACCACGGGACAGGCACACAGATACGCAGTATTTT. It encodes CASSPRDRHTDTQYF. The full variable domain, rest sourced from reference TRBV18 and TRBJ2-3, is NAGVMQNPRHLVRRRGQEARLRCSPMKGHSHVYWYRQLPEEGLKFMVYLQKENIIDESGMPKERFSAEFPKEGPSILRIQQVVRGDSAAYFCASSPRDRHTDTQYFGPGTRLTVL.

The CDR3 nucleotides read TGTGCCAGCTCATCCCGGGACAGGGGCCCCAATGAGCAGTTCTTC. Its translation: CASSSRDRGPNEQFF. The J gene is TRBJ2-1, the V gene TRBV18; 10 bases align to TRBD1. Germline V gives CDR1 KGHSH, CDR2 LQKENI. CDR3 length: 15 amino acids. The trim removed 5 bases at V and 6 bases at J, leaving 7 bases unmatched.

The chain carries TRBV19 and TRBJ2-2, with unresolved D. V was pared by 7 bases and J by 0 bases, with 9 bases between. Germline V lookup: CDR1 LNHDA, CDR2 SQIVND (reference sequence). This CDR3 has 14 residues. CDR3 sequence (DNA): TGTGCCAGTAAAAGCGCCGCGAACACCGGGGAGCTGTTTTTT. Amino acid sequence: CASKSAANTGELFF.

This clone was counted only a few times. Other DNA sequences of this sample code for an identical CDR3. The rearrangement joins TRBV11-3 to TRBJ2-1; TRBD1 might be the D (6 bases). CDR1 and CDR2 (germline): SGHNT, YENEEA. This CDR3 is built from 14 residues. V dropped 1 base and J dropped 4 bases, with 8 bases sitting between them. CDR3 DNA sequence: TGTGCCAGCAGCTTAGGGACAGCATACAATGAGCAGTTCTTC. Amino acid sequence: CASSLGTAYNEQFF.

This sequence joins TRBV4-2 and TRBJ2-1; 11 nucleotides agree with TRBD2. The junction had 12 bases not matched to a gene; V was cut back by 2 bases and J by 6 bases. The CDR3 is 18 residues long. Per the germline V gene, CDR1 is LGHNA and CDR2 is YNFKEQ. CDR3 region: CASSQRTSGSMLTNEQFF. Written as DNA, the CDR3 is TGTGCCAGCAGCCAACGGACTAGCGGGTCGATGCTTACCAATGAGCAGTTCTTC.

For the CDR3, the DNA is TGTGCCAGCATGGTACACTACGAGCAGTACTTC. Translating gives CASMVHYEQYF. The gene calls are TRBV6-6 and TRBJ2-7, with unresolved D. Germline loops: CDR1 MNHNY, CDR2 SVGAGI (reference sequence). The length of the CDR3 is 11 residues. The V end was cut by 7 bases, the J end by 3 bases, with 7 bases between.

The chain employs TRBV2 and TRBJ2-2; a weak D match, TRBD2 (6 bases). The CDR3 sequence is 12 residues long. V gave up 7 bases and J gave up 6 bases, with 9 bases separating them. CDR1 and CDR2 (germline): SNHLY, FYNNEI. The CDR3 nucleotides read TGTGCCAGCAAGAGGGAGGCCGGGGAGCTGTTTTTT. It encodes CASKREAGELFF. The full variable domain, with the rest looked up from reference TRBV2 and TRBJ2-2, is EPEVTQTPSHQVTQMGQEVILRCVPISNHLYFYWYRQILGQKVEFLVSFYNNEISEKSEIFDDQFSVERPDGSNFTLKIRSTKLEDSAMYFCASKREAGELFFGEGSRLTVL.

The chain joins TRBV2 to TRBJ2-5, with D perhaps TRBD1 (5 bases). Per germline, CDR1 SNHLY and CDR2 FYNNEI. The V and J ends lost 1 base and 2 bases respectively, with 8 bases between them. This CDR3 has 14 residues. The CDR3 protein is CASSEEGPQETQYF. CDR3 nucleotide sequence: TGTGCCAGCAGTGAAGAGGGGCCTCAAGAGACCCAGTACTTC. The full variable domain, in which reference TRBV2 and TRBJ2-5 provide the parts outside the CDR3, is EPEVTQTPSHQVTQMGQEVILRCVPISNHLYFYWYRQILGQKVEFLVSFYNNEISEKSEIFDDQFSVERPDGSNFTLKIRSTKLEDSAMYFCASSEEGPQETQYFGPGTRLLVL.

A few counts support this clone. This chain joins TRBV7-2 and TRBJ2-1, with D possibly matching TRBD2 (6 bases). Germline V lookup: CDR1 SGHTA, CDR2 FQGNSA. Between the trimmed V and J ends, which lost 1 base and 8 bases, there was a span of 18 bases. This CDR3 is built from 16 residues. The CDR3 DNA reads as TGTGCCAGCAGCTTAGGGGGTGCGGGACGGAAGGATGAGCAGTTCTTC. Protein: CASSLGGAGRKDEQFF.

The chain links TRBV19 to TRBJ2-3, with D possibly matching TRBD1 (5 bases). The CDR3 spans 15 residues. Germline V gene data show CDR1 as LNHDA and CDR2 as SQIVND (reference sequence). V was pared by 0 bases and J by 2 bases, with 9 bases between. The CDR3 nucleotides are TGTGCCAGTAGTATAGATCTACAGGTCACAGATACGCAGTATTTT. Translating gives CASSIDLQVTDTQYF. Together with reference TRBV19 and TRBJ2-3, the CDR3 gives the full variable domain: DGGITQSPKYLFRKEGQNVTLSCEQNLNHDAMYWYRQDPGQGLRLIYYSQIVNDFQKGDIAEGYSVSREKKESFPLTVTSAQKNPTAFYLCASSIDLQVTDTQYFGPGTRLTVL.